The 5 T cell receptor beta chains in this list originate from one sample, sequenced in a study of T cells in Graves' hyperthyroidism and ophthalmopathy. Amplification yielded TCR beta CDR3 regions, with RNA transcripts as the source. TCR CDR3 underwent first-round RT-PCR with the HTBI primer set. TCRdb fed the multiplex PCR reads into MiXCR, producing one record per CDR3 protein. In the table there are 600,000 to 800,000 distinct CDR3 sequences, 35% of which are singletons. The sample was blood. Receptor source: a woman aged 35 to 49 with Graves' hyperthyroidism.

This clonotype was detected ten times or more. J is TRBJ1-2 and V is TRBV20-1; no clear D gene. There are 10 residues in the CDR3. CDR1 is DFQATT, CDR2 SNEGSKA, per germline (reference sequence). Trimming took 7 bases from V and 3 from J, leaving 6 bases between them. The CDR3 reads CSVLDYGYTF. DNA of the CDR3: TGCAGTGTCTTGGACTATGGCTACACCTTC.

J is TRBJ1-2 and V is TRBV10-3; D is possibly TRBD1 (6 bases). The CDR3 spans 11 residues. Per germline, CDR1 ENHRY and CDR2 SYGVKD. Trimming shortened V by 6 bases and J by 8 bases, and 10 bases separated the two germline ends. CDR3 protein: CAIRRGQGYTF. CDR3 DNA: TGTGCCATCAGGCGGGGGCAGGGCTACACCTTC.

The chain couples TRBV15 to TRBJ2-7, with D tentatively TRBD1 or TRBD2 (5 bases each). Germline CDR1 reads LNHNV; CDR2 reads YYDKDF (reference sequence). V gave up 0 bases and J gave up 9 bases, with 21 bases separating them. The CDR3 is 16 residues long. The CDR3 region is CATSRDWDLSTSGQYF. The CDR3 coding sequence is TGTGCCACCAGCAGAGATTGGGACCTTTCTACCTCCGGGCAGTACTTC.

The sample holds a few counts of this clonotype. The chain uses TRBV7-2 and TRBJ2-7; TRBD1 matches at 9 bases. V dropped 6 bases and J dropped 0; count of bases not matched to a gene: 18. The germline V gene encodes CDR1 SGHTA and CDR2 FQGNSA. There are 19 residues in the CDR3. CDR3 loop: CASSFPGTGSLSSSYEQYF. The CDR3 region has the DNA TGTGCCAGCAGTTTCCCAGGGACAGGGTCTTTGAGCTCCTCCTACGAGCAGTACTTC.

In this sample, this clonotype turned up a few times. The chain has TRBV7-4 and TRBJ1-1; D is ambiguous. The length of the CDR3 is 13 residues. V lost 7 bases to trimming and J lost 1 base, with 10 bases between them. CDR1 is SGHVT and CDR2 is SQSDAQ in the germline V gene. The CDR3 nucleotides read TGTGCCAGCATCTTCGGAGGGAACACTGAAGCTTTCTTT. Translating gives CASIFGGNTEAFF.